The rows below give T cell receptor beta chains drawn from one sample of a study of metastatic and nonmetastatic thyroid tumors. MiXCR re-clonotyped the PCR reads for TCRdb. In the table there are tens of thousands of clones, about 13% of which are singletons. Sequencing input: blood. The receptor set was obtained from a female donor with papillary thyroid cancer or a benign thyroid nodule (not recorded which). Some clones in this sample may be carry-over from other donors' samples. CDR3s include the opening cysteine and the closing phenylalanine or tryptophan. A D gene is named only where the DNA matches it firmly. Clone size is given for some rows only: seen once, a few or many times, or a class if the clone is expanded.

j_call | d_call | v_call | clone_size | cdr3_aa | cdr3_nt
TRBJ2-2 | TRBD2 | TRBV18 | NA | CASSLRLAGGDTGELFF | TGTGCCAGCTCACTCCGACTAGCGGGAGGTGACACCGGGGAGCTGTTTTTT
TRBJ2-5 | NA | TRBV7-2 | NA | CASSLDTQENQYF | TGTGCCAGCAGCCTAGATACTCAAGAGAACCAGTACTTC
TRBJ1-1 | NA | TRBV30 | many | CAWSGAVRMRDTEAFF | TGTGCCTGGAGTGGGGCGGTGCGGATGAGGGACACTGAAGCTTTCTTT
TRBJ1-1 | NA | TRBV30 | many | CAWTLLNTEAFF | TGTGCCTGGACTCTCCTAAATACTGAAGCTTTCTTT
TRBJ2-2 | NA | TRBV6-2/TRBV6-3 | few | CASSYSMNTGELFF | TGTGCCAGCAGTTATAGTATGAACACCGGGGAGCTGTTTTTT
TRBJ2-7 | TRBD2 | TRBV5-6 | few | CASSLGLAGEEQYF | TGTGCCAGCAGCTTGGGACTAGCGGGAGAAGAGCAGTACTTC
TRBJ2-2 | NA | TRBV28 | few | CASSPSQLRELFF | TGTGCCAGCAGTCCGTCACAGCTCCGGGAGCTGTTTTTT
TRBJ1-5 | NA | TRBV20-1 | NA | CSSRFLNQPQHF | TGCAGTTCTAGATTCCTAAATCAGCCCCAGCATTTT
TRBJ1-1 | NA | TRBV6-1 | many | CASLKMRNTEAFF | TGTGCCAGCCTAAAAATGAGGAACACTGAAGCTTTCTTT
TRBJ1-1 | NA | TRBV30 | many | CAWGGGYEAFF | TGTGCCTGGGGGGGGGGATACGAAGCTTTCTTT
TRBJ2-6 | TRBD1 | TRBV28 | many | CASSPRTGLAGANVLTF | TGTGCCAGCAGCCCTCGGACAGGGCTTGCTGGGGCCAACGTCCTGACTTTC
TRBJ1-1 | NA | TRBV28 | many | CASSLSVDTEAFF | TGTGCCAGCAGTTTATCCGTGGACACTGAAGCTTTCTTT
TRBJ2-6 | NA | TRBV28 | many | CASRSVSGANVLTF | TGTGCCAGCCGATCGGTCTCTGGGGCCAACGTCCTGACTTTC
TRBJ1-1 | NA | TRBV9 | many | CASSVLDSNTEAFF | TGTGCCAGCAGCGTCCTCGACAGCAACACTGAAGCTTTCTTT